Below, 5 T cell receptor beta chains from the same sample are listed, as sequenced in a study of cytomegalovirus exposure and HLA in healthy donors. Amplification used 60 Vbeta primers and 13 Jbeta primers. The table came from immunoSEQ multiplex PCR; TCRdb's copy has only in-frame clones and leaves some out. The sample has 150,000 to 200,000 clones; approximately 80% are singletons. Specimen: PBMCs. These receptors were taken from a woman in her twenties or thirties in good health and CMV-seronegative.

J is TRBJ1-2 and V is TRBV7-9; 8 bases map to TRBD1. Germline values: CDR1 SEHNR, CDR2 FQNEAQ (reference sequence). Trimming at V came to 1 base and at J to 4 bases, leaving 2 bases not matched to a gene. CDR3 size: 14 residues. The CDR3 DNA follows: TGTGCCAGCAGCTTAGTGCAGGGGGCCTATGGCTACACCTTC. It yields the protein CASSLVQGAYGYTF.

V and J are TRBV29-1 and TRBJ2-7, with 8 nucleotides matching TRBD1. CDR1 is SQVTM and CDR2 is ANQGSEA in the germline V gene. Trimming removed 3 bases from V and 5 bases from J; junction bases left unmatched: 9. The CDR3 length is 14 residues. CDR3 coding DNA: TGCAGCGTTGACTCGACAGGGGCTCGGAACGAGCAGTACTTC. It translates to CSVDSTGARNEQYF.

Worth noting for this clone: This sample includes further DNA sequences coding for the same CDR3. The gene calls are TRBV10-2 and TRBJ2-7; D unresolved. This CDR3 comprises 16 residues. V was trimmed by 3 bases and J by 5 bases, leaving 20 bases between them. CDR1 and CDR2 (germline): WSHSY, SAAADI. The CDR3 loop is CASSDIRLEIANEQYF. CDR3 bases: TGCGCCAGCAGTGATATTCGACTGGAAATAGCAAACGAGCAGTACTTC.

The rearrangement joins TRBV11-2 to TRBJ1-2; weak D call: TRBD1 (5 bases). Germline V lookup: CDR1 SGHAT, CDR2 FQNNGV. The CDR3 spans 13 residues. Between the trimmed V and J ends, which lost 1 base and 7 bases, there was a span of 10 bases. The chain's CDR3 is CASSLAGKPGYTF. CDR3 nucleotides: TGTGCCAGCAGCTTAGCAGGGAAGCCTGGCTACACCTTC.

Only one count was recorded for this clone. The genes are TRBV30 and TRBJ2-2; the D gene is possibly TRBD1 (5 bases). V lost 6 bases and J lost 4, with 6 bases in between. This CDR3 is built from 11 residues. Germline CDR1 is GTSNPN and CDR2 is SVGIG (reference sequence). The CDR3 DNA sequence: TGTGCCTGCAGGGTCACCGGGGAGCTGTTTTTT. It yields the protein CACRVTGELFF.